This T cell receptor beta chain is from a study of early T cells in non-severe SARS-CoV-2 infection. This clonotype was picked up many times. Individual cDNA molecules received unique molecular identifiers during library preparation. TCRdb reprocessed the 5' RACE reads with MiXCR, giving one entry per CDR3 protein. Of around 20,000 distinct CDR3 sequences in the sample, 4% were seen once. V lost 3 bases and J 0 bases, leaving 5 bases between the germline ends. In germline, CDR1 is SNHLY, CDR2 FYNNEI. The CDR3 is made up of 14 amino acids. Input material: whole blood. This receptor was identified in an adult who was a healthcare worker with PCR-confirmed SARS-CoV-2 infection or an uninfected control (not recorded which). This chain connects TRBV2 to TRBJ1-4; D remains unclear. CDR3 DNA: TGTGCCAGCAGTGAGGGGACAACTAATGAAAAACTGTTTTTT. Its translation: CASSEGTTNEKLFF.